These 15 T cell receptor beta chains share one sample of origin, sequenced in a study of control samples from healthy donors and cancer patients. The protocol was immunoSEQ multiplex PCR, while the TCRdb copy is restricted to in-frame clones and leaves out a portion. The sample consists of about 410,000 clones, about nine tenths of them appearing once. Source material: PBMCs. The receptors shown here come from a man between 40 and 49 years old with head and neck cancer.

This clone was observed once. This sequence joins TRBV6-5 and TRBJ2-2; D is possibly TRBD1 or TRBD2 (6 bases each). This CDR3 contains 13 residues. The germline V gene has CDR1 MNHEY and CDR2 SVGAGI. The V and J ends lost 9 bases and 4 bases respectively, with 12 bases between them. The CDR3 nucleotides are TGTGCCAGTGGGGGGCAGGGCACCGGGGAGCTGTTTTTT. It codes for CASGGQGTGELFF.

The V and J genes are TRBV11-1 and TRBJ2-1; TRBD1 aligns across 7 bases. The CDR3 extends over 15 amino acids. The V gene's germline CDR1 is SGHAT and CDR2 FQDESV (reference sequence). V lost 1 base and J lost 4; bases outside the gene matches: 4. This CDR3 reads CASSLVWGQYNEQFF. The CDR3 DNA is TGTGCCAGCAGCTTAGTGTGGGGACAGTACAATGAGCAGTTCTTC.

The J gene is TRBJ2-1, the V gene TRBV18; TRBD2 agrees at 9 bases. Germline-derived CDR1 and CDR2 are KGHSH and LQKENI. V lost 2 bases, J lost 7 bases, and 3 bases stayed unmatched. The CDR3 runs to 14 residues. CDR3 sequence reads: CASSPGLAPNEQFF. The CDR3 DNA sequence: TGTGCCAGCTCACCAGGACTAGCGCCGAATGAGCAGTTCTTC.

The chain is built from TRBV30 and TRBJ1-1, with a possible D match to TRBD1 (6 bases). V lost 4 bases and J 6 bases, leaving 24 bases between the germline ends. The CDR3 is made up of 16 amino acids. Germline V gives CDR1 GTSNPN, CDR2 SVGIG (reference sequence). The CDR3 DNA is TGTGCCTGGACTCCGATATGGGGGGCGCAGGATCCTGAAGCTTTCTTT. It encodes CAWTPIWGAQDPEAFF.

The rearrangement uses TRBV5-1 and TRBJ1-1; D gene ambiguous. This CDR3 contains 13 residues. Germline CDR1 is SGHRS and CDR2 is YFSETQ. V dropped 4 bases and J dropped 6 bases, with 13 bases sitting between them. The chain's CDR3 is CASSPEGFSEAFF. The CDR3 region has the DNA TGCGCCAGCAGCCCCGAGGGTTTTTCTGAAGCTTTCTTT.

The rearrangement links TRBV2 to TRBJ2-3; TRBD2 matches at 12 bases. J gave up 2 bases and V 7 bases, and 7 bases lay outside the gene matches. This CDR3 is 16 amino acids long. Germline V gene lookup returns CDR1 SNHLY and CDR2 FYNNEI. CDR3 amino acids: CASNPLAGGSTDTQYF. The DNA of the CDR3 is TGTGCCAGCAACCCACTAGCGGGGGGATCCACAGATACGCAGTATTTT.

CDR3 protein: CSASTQGDTYEQYF. Here the CDR3 DNA reads TGCAGTGCTAGTACACAGGGGGACACCTACGAGCAGTACTTC. V is TRBV20-1 and J is TRBJ2-7, with 8 positions matching TRBD1. This CDR3 region has 14 residues. Losses at the gene ends were 3 bases for V and 2 bases for J; bases not matched to a gene: 6. The V gene's germline CDR1 is DFQATT and CDR2 SNEGSKA (reference sequence).

V gene TRBV28 combines with J gene TRBJ2-5; 11 positions match TRBD2. This CDR3 has 17 amino acids. Trimming cost V 5 bases and J 3 bases; bases outside gene matches: 11. Germline assignment: CDR1 MDHEN and CDR2 SYDVKM. The CDR3 region is CASSAPLAGALKETQYF. Here the CDR3 DNA reads TGTGCCAGCAGTGCACCACTAGCGGGGGCCCTCAAAGAGACCCAGTACTTC.

The chain couples TRBV5-1 to TRBJ2-2; a weak D match, TRBD1 (7 bases). This CDR3 spans 15 amino acids. Trimming pared 0 bases from V and 6 bases from J, leaving 12 bases between. CDR1 SGHRS and CDR2 YFSETQ come from the germline V gene. The CDR3 coding sequence is TGCGCCAGCAGCTTGGAGGTCAGGGGGGCCGGGGAGCTGTTTTTT. This encodes CASSLEVRGAGELFF. Using reference TRBV5-1 and TRBJ2-2 for the parts outside the CDR3, the full variable domain is KAGVTQTPRYLIKTRGQQVTLSCSPISGHRSVSWYQQTPGQGLQFLFEYFSETQRNKGNFPGRFSGRQFSNSRSEMNVSTLELGDSALYLCASSLEVRGAGELFFGEGSRLTVL.

This clone was seen a handful of times. This chain uses TRBV2 with TRBJ2-4, with D possibly TRBD1 on 5 matching bases. The germline CDR1 and CDR2 sequences are SNHLY and FYNNEI. The CDR3 sequence is 15 residues long. Between the trimmed V and J ends, which lost 5 bases and 8 bases, there was a span of 19 bases. CDR3 region: CASSKGVRDGDIQYF. The CDR3, as DNA: TGTGCCAGCAGTAAAGGTGTCAGGGATGGTGACATTCAGTACTTC.

The J gene is TRBJ2-5, the V gene TRBV19; tentative D call: TRBD1 (5 bases). The V end was cut by 8 bases, the J end by 5 bases, with 18 bases between. Germline assignment: CDR1 LNHDA and CDR2 SQIVND (reference sequence). CDR3 length: 14 residues. Written as DNA, the CDR3 is TGTGCCAGTGGATCGACAGTGTACGGGGAGACCCAGTACTTC. This translates into CASGSTVYGETQYF.

V usage is TRBV5-4 and J usage is TRBJ2-6, with D perhaps matching TRBD1 or TRBD2 (5 bases each). The CDR3 totals 15 residues. The V and J ends lost 4 bases and 2 bases respectively, with 10 bases between them. From germline, CDR1 is SGHNT and CDR2 YYREEE (reference sequence). The CDR3 is CASSVRGTGANVLTF. The CDR3 nucleotides read TGTGCCAGCAGCGTGAGGGGAACTGGGGCCAACGTCCTGACTTTC.

The genes are TRBV28 and TRBJ2-7, with D uncertain. V was trimmed by 6 bases and J by 6 bases, leaving 18 bases between them. CDR3 length: 14 residues. Looked up from germline, CDR1 is MDHEN and CDR2 is SYDVKM. CDR3 in amino acids: CASRTLEKPSEQYF. The CDR3 bases are TGTGCCAGCAGGACCCTTGAAAAGCCCTCCGAGCAGTACTTC.

The V and J genes are TRBV4-3 and TRBJ2-7; D remains ambiguous. V lost 0 bases, J lost 6 bases, and 3 bases lay in between. This CDR3 is 11 amino acids long. Germline V gives CDR1 LGHNA, CDR2 YSLEER. The CDR3 reads CASSQDLEQYF. Here the CDR3 DNA reads TGCGCCAGCAGCCAAGACCTCGAGCAGTACTTC.

The genes are TRBV6-2 or TRBV6-3 and TRBJ2-1; 10 bases line up with TRBD2. The CDR3 sequence is 15 residues long. CDR1 and CDR2 (germline): MNHEY, SVGEGT. J was trimmed by 6 bases and V by 5 bases; bases with no gene match: 7. The chain's CDR3 is CASSAPGLALNEQFF. The DNA for the CDR3 is TGTGCCAGCAGTGCTCCGGGACTAGCGCTCAATGAGCAGTTCTTC.